These 22 T cell receptor beta chains originate from one sample sequenced in a study of siplizumab effects on memory and regulatory T cells. Clones were read by immunoSEQ multiplex PCR, and TCRdb kept only the in-frame ones, dropping some. The table has roughly 120,000 clones, roughly 94% seen once. Material: non-Treg CD4+ T cells sorted from blood. All receptors derive from a human donor in good health.

The rearrangement joins TRBV6-5 to TRBJ1-1, with D tentatively TRBD1 (6 bases). Germline V gene lookup returns CDR1 MNHEY and CDR2 SVGAGI. Trimming removed 2 bases from V and 0 bases from J, with 10 bases in between. The CDR3 contains 15 residues. In DNA, the CDR3 is TGTGCCAGCAGTTACGGGGGGGCTGTGAACACTGAAGCTTTCTTT. Its protein is CASSYGGAVNTEAFF.

For this clone: In the same sample, other DNA sequences code for this CDR3. The J gene is TRBJ2-2, the V gene TRBV19; D not certain. Germline CDR1 and CDR2: LNHDA and SQIVND (reference sequence). V was trimmed by 6 bases and J by 4 bases, leaving 3 bases between them. CDR3 length: 11 residues. In nucleotides, the CDR3 is TGTGCCAGTAGGGGCACCGGGGAGCTGTTTTTT. It encodes CASRGTGELFF.

This sequence joins TRBV9 and TRBJ2-4, with D tentatively TRBD2 (5 bases). Germline CDR1 and CDR2: SGDLS and YYNGEE. V lost 0 bases and J 8 bases, leaving 18 bases between the germline ends. This CDR3 comprises 16 residues. CDR3 residues: CASSVGLSAADYIQYF. The CDR3 DNA reads as TGTGCCAGCAGCGTAGGACTATCGGCGGCGGACTACATTCAGTACTTC.

The chain recombines TRBV6-1 with TRBJ1-4; possibly TRBD1 for D (6 bases). Germline CDR1 MNHNS, CDR2 SASEGT. This CDR3 spans 15 amino acids. The V gene lost 6 bases and the J gene lost 4 bases, with 15 bases spanning the gap. The CDR3 loop reads CASRTGQGINEKLFF. In DNA form, the CDR3 reads TGTGCCAGCAGAACCGGCCAGGGGATTAATGAAAAACTGTTTTTT.

The V call is TRBV18, the J call TRBJ1-3; 7 positions agree with TRBD1. The CDR3 totals 15 residues. Germline CDR1 and CDR2: KGHSH and LQKENI. V lost 4 bases, J lost 0 bases, and 3 bases stayed unmatched. The DNA for the CDR3 is TGTGCCAGCTCACAGGGACAGAGCTCTGGAAACACCATATATTTT. Translating gives CASSQGQSSGNTIYF.

V gene TRBV5-4 combines with J gene TRBJ2-7; D uncertain. This CDR3 has 13 residues. Trimming stripped 4 bases from V and 11 bases from J, with 19 bases between. Germline values: CDR1 SGHNT, CDR2 YYREEE (reference sequence). The CDR3 spells CASSGERSPTEYF. For the CDR3, the DNA is TGTGCCAGCAGCGGCGAGCGTTCTCCGACGGAGTACTTC.

CDR3 residues: CASSEANYEQYF. Here the CDR3 DNA reads TGTGCCAGCAGTGAGGCGAACTACGAGCAGTACTTC. The V call is TRBV6-1, the J call TRBJ2-7; D not resolved. Trimming removed 3 bases at V and 3 bases at J, with 6 bases between. CDR3 length: 12 amino acids. Looked up from germline, CDR1 is MNHNS and CDR2 is SASEGT.

The V call is TRBV19, the J call TRBJ2-1; 7 nucleotides match TRBD1. There are 14 residues in the CDR3. Germline loops: CDR1 LNHDA, CDR2 SQIVND (reference sequence). With 3 bases clipped from V and 6 bases from J, the junction kept 5 bases outside the gene matches. The CDR3 DNA follows: TGTGCCAGTAGTATGGGACAGTACCCCAATGAGCAGTTCTTC. Translation gives CASSMGQYPNEQFF. Looking up the rest from reference TRBV19 and TRBJ2-1 gives the full variable domain: DGGITQSPKYLFRKEGQNVTLSCEQNLNHDAMYWYRQDPGQGLRLIYYSQIVNDFQKGDIAEGYSVSREKKESFPLTVTSAQKNPTAFYLCASSMGQYPNEQFFGPGTRLTVL.

The table lists this clone with a count of one. The chain couples TRBV6-1 to TRBJ2-5, with 8 bases matching TRBD2. With 1 base clipped from V and 5 bases from J, the junction kept 6 bases outside the gene matches. The CDR3 extends over 15 amino acids. Germline V lookup: CDR1 MNHNS, CDR2 SASEGT. Written as DNA, the CDR3 is TGTGCCAGCAGTGAAGGTGGGACTAGAGGGGAGACCCAGTACTTC. Encoded protein: CASSEGGTRGETQYF.

This clone was counted a single time. The V and J genes are TRBV27 and TRBJ2-5; 10 bases map to TRBD1. The CDR3 loop spans 18 amino acids. With 3 bases clipped from V and 2 bases from J, the junction kept 12 bases outside the gene matches. The germline V gene has CDR1 MNHEY and CDR2 SMNVEV (reference sequence). CDR3 sequence: CASSFRTGGTGIQETQYF. The CDR3 DNA follows: TGTGCCAGCAGTTTCCGGACAGGGGGAACAGGCATACAAGAGACCCAGTACTTC.

The gene calls are TRBV14 and TRBJ2-3, with D possibly called TRBD1 or TRBD2 (5 bases each). CDR3 length: 16 amino acids. Germline CDR1 reads SGHDN; CDR2 reads FVKESK. Trimming stripped 2 bases from V and 7 bases from J, with 19 bases between. CDR3 nucleotide sequence: TGTGCCAGCAGCCAAAGCCCCGCACGGGGACGATATACGCAGTATTTT. It yields the protein CASSQSPARGRYTQYF.

V is TRBV30 and J is TRBJ2-7; unclear D gene. Germline CDR1 reads GTSNPN; CDR2 reads SVGIG (reference sequence). This CDR3 region has 14 residues. V lost 6 bases to trimming and J lost 0 bases, with 15 bases between them. CDR3 region: CACQRPYSSYEQYF. The CDR3 DNA reads TGTGCCTGTCAGAGACCCTACAGCTCCTACGAGCAGTACTTC.

CDR3 region: CASSKGSGGDNEQFF. CDR3 nucleotides: TGTGCCAGTAGTAAGGGGAGCGGGGGGGACAATGAGCAGTTCTTC. The chain links TRBV19 to TRBJ2-1; 10 nucleotides match TRBD2. V shed 4 bases, J shed 5 bases, and the junction held 5 bases outside the gene matches. Germline V CDR1 and CDR2: LNHDA, SQIVND (reference sequence). This CDR3 has 15 residues. Filled out from reference TRBV19 and TRBJ2-1, the complete variable domain reads DGGITQSPKYLFRKEGQNVTLSCEQNLNHDAMYWYRQDPGQGLRLIYYSQIVNDFQKGDIAEGYSVSREKKESFPLTVTSAQKNPTAFYLCASSKGSGGDNEQFFGPGTRLTVL.

The chain uses TRBV11-2 and TRBJ2-1; 10 bases agree with TRBD2. The germline V gene encodes CDR1 SGHAT and CDR2 FQNNGV. The CDR3 runs 16 residues. The V gene end was trimmed by 1 base and the J gene end by 6 bases; junction bases not matched to a gene: 6. CDR3 in amino acids: CASSLAVSSGSNEQFF. The CDR3, as DNA: TGTGCCAGCAGCTTAGCGGTGTCTAGCGGGAGCAATGAGCAGTTCTTC.

The V gene is TRBV30, the J gene TRBJ2-3; D might be TRBD2 (5 bases). The CDR3 length is 13 residues. In germline, CDR1 is GTSNPN, CDR2 SVGIG (reference sequence). Deletions cut 4 bases from V and 2 bases from J, with 10 bases between. The CDR3 here is CAWTSRFTDTQYF. The CDR3 coding sequence is TGTGCCTGGACTAGCAGATTCACAGATACGCAGTATTTT.

A single count supports this clone. The chain joins TRBV15 to TRBJ1-5, with 8 bases aligning to TRBD1. The CDR3 is made up of 14 amino acids. CDR1 and CDR2 from the germline V gene are LNHNV and YYDKDF (reference sequence). Trimming took 3 bases from V and 5 from J; bases not matched to a gene: 3. The CDR3 bases are TGTGCCACCAGCAGCCAGGGGGCCGATCAGCCCCAGCATTTT. Translating it yields CATSSQGADQPQHF.

The chain joins TRBV7-3 to TRBJ2-5; 7 positions agree with TRBD2. The CDR3 runs 15 residues. The germline CDR1 and CDR2 sequences are SGHTA and FQGTGA. Unmatched junction bases numbered 9, after V lost 3 bases and J lost 5 bases. CDR3 bases: TGTGCCAGCAGCTTTCGAGGGAGGGCCCCCGAGACCCAGTACTTC. Residues: CASSFRGRAPETQYF.

The chain combines TRBV6-5 with TRBJ2-5, with TRBD1 matching 9 bases. This CDR3 is built from 15 residues. J was trimmed by 2 bases and V by 6 bases; bases with no gene match: 7. Looked up from germline, CDR1 is MNHEY and CDR2 is SVGAGI. CDR3 sequence reads: CASSIRDRAQETQYF. In DNA form, the CDR3 reads TGTGCCAGCAGCATTCGGGACAGGGCGCAAGAGACCCAGTACTTC.

This rearrangement joins TRBV6-5 to TRBJ2-5; D unclear. The ends were cut back, 5 bases at V and 5 bases at J, with 15 bases in the middle. CDR3 length equals 14 residues. Germline V gives CDR1 MNHEY, CDR2 SVGAGI. CDR3 loop: CASSLWVSRETQYF. The CDR3 DNA follows: TGTGCCAGCAGTCTTTGGGTCTCAAGGGAGACCCAGTACTTC.

CDR3 in amino acids: CATTGTGGYEQYF. The CDR3 DNA reads as TGTGCCACTACCGGGACAGGGGGCTACGAGCAGTACTTC. The chain recombines TRBV5-4 with TRBJ2-7, with 11 bases identical to TRBD1. The CDR3 length is 13 residues. The junction had 5 bases not matched to a gene; V was cut back by 9 bases and J by 3 bases. The germline CDR1 and CDR2 sequences are SGHNT and YYREEE (reference sequence).

The DNA for the CDR3 is TGCGCCAGCAGAGAGGATTCCGGCAATCAGCCCCAGCATTTT. Protein product: CASREDSGNQPQHF. The gene calls are TRBV10-1 and TRBJ1-5; D gene uncertain. The germline V gene has CDR1 WNHNN and CDR2 SYGVQD (reference sequence). This CDR3 comprises 14 residues. Trimming stripped 6 bases from V and 2 bases from J, with 11 bases between.

The CDR3 loop is CASSATRGYEQYF. DNA for the CDR3: TGTGCCAGCAGTGCCACCAGGGGATACGAGCAGTACTTC. The chain has TRBV6-1 and TRBJ2-7; a possible D gene is TRBD1 (6 bases). V was cut by 4 bases and J by 4 bases, with 11 bases left in between. This CDR3 region has 13 residues. Germline V gene lookup returns CDR1 MNHNS and CDR2 SASEGT.